The 18 T cell receptor beta chains presented below share a single source sample, sequenced in a study of OX40 agonist ivuxolimab in advanced cancers. The protocol was immunoSEQ multiplex PCR, while the TCRdb copy is restricted to in-frame clones and leaves out a portion. Here the sample spans roughly 82,000 clones, roughly 90% being singletons. Specimen: CD4+ or CD8+ T cells sorted from blood, collected in a trial of the OX40 agonist ivuxolimab. The receptor source for this set is an adult with an advanced solid tumor such as melanoma, head and neck, liver or kidney cancer.

This CDR3 is CASRAGGANTGELFF. The CDR3 bases are TGTGCCAGCAGGGCCGGGGGGGCGAACACCGGGGAGCTGTTTTTT. This chain joins TRBV11-3 and TRBJ2-2; TRBD2 matches at 8 bases. The CDR3 consists of 15 residues. Germline V gene sequence: CDR1 SGHNT, CDR2 YENEEA. J was trimmed by 0 bases and V by 6 bases; bases with no gene match: 3.

CDR3 sequence (DNA): TGTGCCAGCAGTGAAATCAGGTTTGAGCAGTTCTTC. Its protein is CASSEIRFEQFF. The V gene is TRBV6-1, the J gene TRBJ2-1; D is unresolved. V lost 2 bases and J lost 9, with 8 bases in between. In germline, CDR1 is MNHNS, CDR2 SASEGT. This CDR3 region has 12 residues.

This clone came up once. The chain has TRBV6-5 and TRBJ1-2, with TRBD1 matching over 7 bases. Trimming at V came to 5 bases and at J to 4 bases, leaving 7 bases not matched to a gene. The CDR3 contains 14 residues. The germline V gene has CDR1 MNHEY and CDR2 SVGAGI. CDR3 loop: CASSKYRGPYGYTF. DNA of the CDR3: TGTGCCAGCAGTAAATACAGGGGCCCCTATGGCTACACCTTC.

The chain uses TRBV28 and TRBJ1-4, with TRBD1 matching 8 bases. CDR3 length: 15 amino acids. V lost 5 bases to trimming and J lost 6 bases; unmatched junction nucleotides: 8. CDR1 is MDHEN and CDR2 is SYDVKM in the germline V gene. The CDR3 loop reads CASSTRTGLDEKLFF. CDR3 DNA: TGTGCCAGCAGTACCCGGACAGGGCTCGATGAAAAACTGTTTTTT.

This clone was detected only once. The chain employs TRBV4-1 and TRBJ1-4, with a weak D call TRBD1 (6 bases). Germline CDR1 is MGHRA and CDR2 is YSYEKL. V was cut by 6 bases and J by 1 base, with 18 bases left in between. The CDR3 covers 17 residues. The CDR3 sequence: CASRLTGAGITNEKLFF. The CDR3 DNA follows: TGCGCCAGCAGGCTCACGGGGGCTGGTATAACTAATGAAAAACTGTTTTTT.

J is TRBJ1-6 and V is TRBV27; possibly TRBD1 for D (6 bases). Trimming stripped 5 bases from V and 7 bases from J, with 21 bases between. Looked up from germline, CDR1 is MNHEY and CDR2 is SMNVEV (reference sequence). The CDR3 sequence is 17 residues long. In nucleotides, the CDR3 is TGTGCCAGCAGTCTCACCCGGGGGCCCGGGTGGAATTCACCCCTCCACTTT. Translation gives CASSLTRGPGWNSPLHF.

This rearrangement joins TRBV5-1 to TRBJ1-6; maybe TRBD1 (6 bases). Deletions cut 0 bases from V and 6 bases from J, with 10 bases between. Germline CDR1 is SGHRS and CDR2 is YFSETQ. The CDR3 is 15 residues long. CDR3 nucleotides: TGCGCCAGCAGCTTGGACAGGGTCACTAATTCACCCCTCCACTTT. It encodes CASSLDRVTNSPLHF. The entire variable domain, with the rest obtained from reference TRBV5-1 and TRBJ1-6, is as follows: KAGVTQTPRYLIKTRGQQVTLSCSPISGHRSVSWYQQTPGQGLQFLFEYFSETQRNKGNFPGRFSGRQFSNSRSEMNVSTLELGDSALYLCASSLDRVTNSPLHFGNGTRLTVT.

This rearrangement joins TRBV29-1 to TRBJ2-3, with D possibly called TRBD1 or TRBD2 (6 bases each). The germline V and J ends were trimmed by 7 bases and 2 bases, with 16 bases remaining between them. The CDR3 covers 14 residues. Germline values: CDR1 SQVTM, CDR2 ANQGSEA. CDR3 loop: CSAEGELVTDTQYF. The CDR3 nucleotides read TGCAGCGCGGAGGGGGAGTTAGTCACAGATACGCAGTATTTT.

The rearrangement joins TRBV19 to TRBJ2-1; D is unresolved. Germline V CDR1 and CDR2: LNHDA, SQIVND (reference sequence). CDR3 length: 15 residues. The V gene lost 3 bases and the J gene lost 9 bases, with 18 bases spanning the gap. CDR3 sequence reads: CASSIGLSIGSEQFF. CDR3 nucleotides: TGTGCCAGTAGTATTGGGCTAAGCATAGGTAGTGAGCAGTTCTTC.

This clone was found a few times. The J gene is TRBJ1-1, the V gene TRBV6-4, with TRBD1 matching 8 bases. This CDR3 has 16 amino acids. V lost 3 bases, J lost 0 bases, and 6 bases stayed unmatched. The V gene's germline CDR1 is MRHNA and CDR2 SNTAGT. This CDR3 reads CASSDKTGALNTEAFF. For the CDR3, the DNA is TGTGCCAGCAGTGATAAGACAGGGGCTCTGAACACTGAAGCTTTCTTT.

The chain links TRBV19 to TRBJ1-2; a possible D gene is TRBD1 (6 bases). The CDR3 extends over 12 amino acids. The germline CDR1 and CDR2 sequences are LNHDA and SQIVND (reference sequence). V gave up 7 bases and J gave up 2 bases, with 8 bases separating them. CDR3 protein: CASIGTNYGYTF. The CDR3 coding sequence is TGTGCCAGTATCGGGACAAACTATGGCTACACCTTC. The full variable domain, its missing parts supplied by reference TRBV19 and TRBJ1-2, is DGGITQSPKYLFRKEGQNVTLSCEQNLNHDAMYWYRQDPGQGLRLIYYSQIVNDFQKGDIAEGYSVSREKKESFPLTVTSAQKNPTAFYLCASIGTNYGYTFGSGTRLTVV.

The chain has TRBV29-1 and TRBJ1-5; D is unresolved. The CDR3 runs to 13 residues. Germline CDR1 SQVTM, CDR2 ANQGSEA. Trimming left V 4 bases short and J 1 base short, with 8 bases between. The CDR3 DNA reads as TGCAGCGTTGGTGAGGACAGCAATCAGCCCCAGCATTTT. Protein product: CSVGEDSNQPQHF.

The chain has TRBV5-1 and TRBJ2-3; D is uncertain. This CDR3 comprises 16 residues. Deletions cut 6 bases from V and 3 bases from J, with 20 bases between. Germline V gene data show CDR1 as SGHRS and CDR2 as YFSETQ. CDR3 protein: CASKSEQNPTTDTQYF. The CDR3 DNA reads TGCGCCAGCAAAAGTGAACAAAACCCCACTACAGATACGCAGTATTTT.

This chain connects TRBV5-4 to TRBJ1-4; D possibly corresponds to TRBD1 (5 bases). From germline, CDR1 is SGHNT and CDR2 YYREEE (reference sequence). CDR3 length equals 14 residues. The V end was cut by 0 bases, the J end by 7 bases, with 10 bases between. CDR3 DNA sequence: TGTGCCAGCAGCTTGGTCGGGGCCGGTGAAAAACTGTTTTTT. Its protein is CASSLVGAGEKLFF. Full variable domain (missing parts from reference TRBV5-4 and TRBJ1-4): ETGVTQSPTHLIKTRGQQVTLRCSSQSGHNTVSWYQQALGQGPQFIFQYYREEENGRGNFPPRFSGLQFPNYSSELNVNALELDDSALYLCASSLVGAGEKLFFGSGTQLSVL.

V and J are TRBV28 and TRBJ1-2, with D maybe TRBD1 (5 bases). CDR3 size: 15 residues. V was cut by 6 bases and J by 4 bases, with 18 bases left in between. Germline V gene sequence: CDR1 MDHEN, CDR2 SYDVKM. The CDR3 is CASRAVGATLYGYTF. CDR3 nucleotides: TGTGCCAGCAGGGCGGTAGGGGCCACCCTCTATGGCTACACCTTC.

There are a few counts of this clone. The chain joins TRBV27 to TRBJ1-1; no clear D gene. CDR3 length: 11 residues. The germline gives CDR1 MNHEY, CDR2 SMNVEV (reference sequence). Deletions cut 8 bases from V and 7 bases from J, with 11 bases between. The CDR3 spells CASHYVGEAFF. The CDR3 bases are TGTGCCAGCCATTACGTTGGTGAAGCTTTCTTT.

This chain connects TRBV5-1 to TRBJ2-2, with 10 bases aligning to TRBD2. There are 17 residues in the CDR3. The V gene end was trimmed by 4 bases and the J gene end by 6 bases; junction bases not matched to a gene: 12. Germline CDR1 reads SGHRS; CDR2 reads YFSETQ. The CDR3 region has the DNA TGCGCCAGCAGCCCCCGAGCGGGGGGGCGATATCCCGGGGAGCTGTTTTTT. It translates to CASSPRAGGRYPGELFF.

In nucleotides, the CDR3 is TGCGCCAGCAGCTTGGGGACAGGGGCCTACGAGCAGTACTTC. Translation gives CASSLGTGAYEQYF. This sequence joins TRBV5-1 and TRBJ2-7; 9 nucleotides agree with TRBD1. The CDR3 totals 14 residues. After removal of 0 bases from V and 2 bases from J, the junction contained 0 bases not matched to a gene. The germline gives CDR1 SGHRS, CDR2 YFSETQ.